Following are 25 T cell receptor beta chains from one sample sequenced in a study of molecular identifiers for immune sequencing clone quantification. In TCRdb, the PCR reads were re-called with MiXCR into one record per CDR3 protein. The sample has 300,000 to 400,000 distinct CDR3 sequences; about 22% are singletons. The sample taken for sequencing was naive CD8+ T cells from blood, with Jurkat cell RNA spiked in. Subset specified: FACS-sorted CD8+CD4-CCR7+CD45RA+ naive T cells. Receptors originate from a human donor in good health. Some libraries in this study had Jurkat cell RNA spiked in.

This clonotype was picked up many times. The chain recombines TRBV6-6 with TRBJ2-7, with 11 bases matching TRBD2. J lost 4 bases, V lost 6 bases, and 5 bases had no gene match. Germline V gene data show CDR1 as MNHNY and CDR2 as SVGAGI (reference sequence). The CDR3 sequence is 14 residues long. The CDR3 is CASSLSGREYEQYF. DNA for the CDR3: TGTGCCAGCAGCCTTAGCGGGAGGGAGTACGAGCAGTACTTC.

This chain joins TRBV10-3 and TRBJ2-7; 7 bases match TRBD2. The V and J ends lost 0 bases and 3 bases, in that order; junction bases with no gene match: 14. This CDR3 is 18 amino acids long. Germline values: CDR1 ENHRY, CDR2 SYGVKD. The CDR3 spells CAISESEEGGTYNYEQYF. The CDR3 DNA sequence: TGTGCCATCAGTGAGTCGGAGGAGGGAGGGACCTATAACTACGAGCAGTACTTC.

The sample holds many counts of this clonotype. In nucleotides, the CDR3 is TGTGCCAGCAGCCCCCGGACAGGCGCCGCTTCACCCCTCCACTTT. This gives the protein CASSPRTGAASPLHF. The chain combines TRBV7-6 with TRBJ1-6, with 7 bases aligning to TRBD1. This CDR3 contains 15 residues. The junction had 10 bases not matched to a gene; V was cut back by 5 bases and J by 9 bases. The germline V gene has CDR1 SGHVS and CDR2 FNYEAQ.

The table lists this clonotype with a few counts. The gene calls are TRBV18 and TRBJ2-5; a weak D match, TRBD2 (6 bases). The ends were cut back, 4 bases at V and 0 bases at J, with 15 bases in the middle. Germline CDR1 KGHSH, CDR2 LQKENI. The CDR3 length is 16 residues. The CDR3 region is CASSRGGASYQETQYF. DNA of the CDR3: TGTGCCAGCTCACGTGGAGGGGCTTCGTACCAAGAGACCCAGTACTTC.

The chain uses TRBV2 and TRBJ2-2; the match to TRBD2 covers 7 bases. The CDR3 loop spans 16 amino acids. Germline-derived CDR1 and CDR2 are SNHLY and FYNNEI. The J segment lost 2 bases and the V segment lost 6 bases, leaving 9 bases of the junction unmatched. CDR3: CASRRTSERNTGELFF. DNA for the CDR3: TGTGCCAGCAGACGAACTAGCGAGAGAAACACCGGGGAGCTGTTTTTT.

The chain uses TRBV7-6 and TRBJ2-3; weak D call: TRBD2 (7 bases). CDR1 and CDR2 (germline): SGHVS, FNYEAQ. Deletions cut 1 base from V and 1 base from J, with 15 bases between. The CDR3 sequence is 17 residues long. CDR3 DNA sequence: TGTGCCAGCAGCTTAGTTCAGGGGAGCGGGGGCACAGATACGCAGTATTTT. It encodes CASSLVQGSGGTDTQYF. The complete variable domain, with remaining parts taken from reference TRBV7-6 and TRBJ2-3, reads GAGVSQSPRYKVTKRGQDVALRCDPISGHVSLYWYRQALGQGPEFLTYFNYEAQQDKSGLPNDRFSAERPEGSISTLTIQRTEQRDSAMYRCASSLVQGSGGTDTQYFGPGTRLTVL.

To note about this clonotype: It may be a read error: a sequence one base away is much more abundant. The rearrangement links TRBV5-1 to TRBJ2-5, with 8 bases matching TRBD2. Germline-derived CDR1 and CDR2 are SGHRS and YFSETQ. This CDR3 has 15 residues. The DNA for the CDR3 is TGCGCCAGCAGCTTCAGCGGGGGTAAACAAGAGCCCCAGTACTTC. This gives the protein CASSFSGGKQEPQYF.

This clonotype was recorded at least ten times. The V gene is TRBV2, the J gene TRBJ2-7; D is perhaps TRBD1 (6 bases). CDR3 length equals 16 residues. Trimming left V 3 bases short and J 6 bases short, with 21 bases between. CDR1 and CDR2 (germline): SNHLY, FYNNEI. The CDR3 DNA reads as TGTGCCAGCAGTGATACAGGGTTTTCGGTGCGCTCCGAGCAGTACTTC. It codes for CASSDTGFSVRSEQYF.

This clonotype has a count of ten or more. DNA of the CDR3: TGTGCCAGCAGCTTAGACCCGGGACCCTACACAGATACGCAGTATTTT. It codes for CASSLDPGPYTDTQYF. This chain joins TRBV7-9 and TRBJ2-3, with D perhaps matching TRBD1 or TRBD2 (5 bases each). Germline CDR1 reads SEHNR; CDR2 reads FQNEAQ (reference sequence). The V and J ends lost 1 base and 2 bases respectively, with 13 bases between them. The CDR3 consists of 16 residues. The full variable domain, with the rest looked up from reference TRBV7-9 and TRBJ2-3, is DTGVSQNPRHKITKRGQNVTFRCDPISEHNRLYWYRQTLGQGPEFLTYFQNEAQLEKSRLLSDRFSAERPKGSFSTLEIQRTEQGDSAMYLCASSLDPGPYTDTQYFGPGTRLTVL.

A remark on this clonotype: A much larger clone lies one base from this, so it may be a read error. The CDR3 DNA sequence: TGTGCCAGCAGCTTTGAAGCGGGGGCTTTCGAGCAGCACTTC. Translated, it gives CASSFEAGAFEQHF. This chain connects TRBV5-4 to TRBJ2-7; 8 bases fit TRBD2. The CDR3 is 14 residues long. Germline lookup yields CDR1 SGHNT and CDR2 YYREEE (reference sequence).

The CDR3 protein is CASSQEGGPNTEASF. The CDR3, as DNA: TGTGCCAGCAGCCAAGAAGGGGGCCCCAACACTGAAGCTTCCTTT. The V and J genes are TRBV3-2 and TRBJ1-1; the table gives TRBD1 as D, unverified against the DNA. TRBV3-2 is assigned pseudogene status. This CDR3 has 15 amino acids.

The DNA of the CDR3 is TGTGCCAGCAGGCTGACGAGTGAGCAGTTCTTC. Translating gives CASRLTSEQFF. The chain combines TRBV27 with TRBJ2-1; D ambiguous. CDR1 is MNHEY, CDR2 SMNVEV, per germline (reference sequence). V dropped 6 bases and J dropped 9 bases, with 9 bases sitting between them. This CDR3 has 11 amino acids.

At least ten counts were recorded for this clonotype. The chain combines TRBV29-1 with TRBJ2-3; D may correspond to TRBD1 or TRBD2 (5 bases each). Germline assignment: CDR1 SQVTM and CDR2 ANQGSEA. The CDR3 spans 16 residues. The ends were cut back, 7 bases at V and 3 bases at J, with 23 bases in the middle. The CDR3 DNA reads as TGCAGCGCCAGTGGGGGAATCCCGCAGTCGACAGATACGCAGTATTTT. Protein product: CSASGGIPQSTDTQYF.

This clonotype has more than one count but fewer than ten. A much larger clone sits a single nucleotide away, making a read error possible. The J gene is TRBJ2-7, the V gene TRBV27; D tentatively fits TRBD1 or TRBD2 (6 bases each). The germline gives CDR1 MNHEY, CDR2 SMNVEV (reference sequence). The CDR3 length is 10 residues. DNA of the CDR3: TGTGCCAGCGGGGGGCACGAGCTGTACTTC. As protein: CASGGHELYF.

This clonotype was observed many times. The gene calls are TRBV3-1 and TRBJ2-3, with 9 bases fitting TRBD2. CDR1 is LGHDT and CDR2 is YNNKEL in the germline V gene (reference sequence). Trimming at V came to 2 bases and at J to 3 bases, leaving 3 bases not matched to a gene. This CDR3 comprises 15 residues. The CDR3 region is CASSQIGLATDTQYF. CDR3 DNA: TGTGCCAGCAGCCAAATCGGACTAGCGACAGATACGCAGTATTTT.

This clonotype has just a few counts. CDR3 DNA sequence: TGCGCCAGCAGCCAAGATTATCGAAGACTAGCGAGCTCGTACGAGCAGTACTTC. Residues: CASSQDYRRLASSYEQYF. The V gene is TRBV4-3, the J gene TRBJ2-7; TRBD2 agrees at 8 bases. The CDR3 has 18 residues. With V trimmed by 0 bases and J by 4 bases, 14 bases remained unmatched. Per the germline V gene, CDR1 is LGHNA and CDR2 is YSLEER.

This clonotype was seen many times. The J gene is TRBJ2-7, the V gene TRBV12-3 or TRBV12-4; D not resolved. V was trimmed by 3 bases and J by 0 bases, leaving 12 bases between them. CDR3 length equals 15 residues. CDR3 in amino acids: CASSFTHSTSYEQYF. CDR3 bases: TGTGCCAGCAGTTTCACGCACTCAACCTCCTACGAGCAGTACTTC.

This clonotype was detected a few times. The gene calls are TRBV28 and TRBJ1-2, with unresolved D. The CDR3 is 14 amino acids. Germline assignment: CDR1 MDHEN and CDR2 SYDVKM. The V end lost 2 bases, the J end lost 0 bases, and 7 bases lay between the germline ends. The CDR3 spells CASSLGSSNYGYTF. The CDR3 bases are TGTGCCAGCAGTTTAGGCAGTTCTAACTATGGCTACACCTTC.

This clonotype has ten or more counts. This chain connects TRBV11-2 to TRBJ2-3; TRBD1 might be the D (7 bases). Germline assignment: CDR1 SGHAT and CDR2 FQNNGV. The CDR3 is 17 residues long. The V end was cut by 0 bases, the J end by 4 bases, with 17 bases between. The CDR3 bases are TGTGCCAGCAGCTTAGAGGGGTTCCAGGGGGGCGCAGATACGCAGTATTTT. Translation gives CASSLEGFQGGADTQYF.

This clonotype came up a few times. The chain joins TRBV12-3 or TRBV12-4 to TRBJ1-3, with D perhaps TRBD1 (5 bases). The length of the CDR3 is 14 residues. Trimming removed 3 bases at V and 4 bases at J, with 10 bases between. The CDR3 here is CASSFSRVGNTIYF. In nucleotides, the CDR3 is TGTGCCAGCAGTTTTTCCAGGGTCGGAAACACCATATATTTT.

Notes on this clonotype: A junction end diverges from the germline sequence, so it may reflect a read error. The chain has TRBV7-7 and TRBJ2-3; D possibly corresponds to TRBD2 (6 bases). The CDR3 covers 14 residues. Looked up from germline, CDR1 is SSHAT and CDR2 is FNYEAQ (reference sequence). CDR3 in DNA: TGTGCTAGCAGCGGAGGAGGGATAGGGGATACGCAGTATTTT. As protein: CASSGGGIGDTQYF. The full variable domain, with the rest looked up from reference TRBV7-7 and TRBJ2-3, is GAGVSQSPRYKVTKRGQDVTLRCDPISSHATLYWYQQALGQGPEFLTYFNYEAQPDKSGLPSDRFSAERPEGSISTLTIQRTEQRDSAMYRCASSGGGIGDTQYFGPGTRLTVL.

The sample holds a few counts of this clonotype. The chain combines TRBV7-2 with TRBJ2-3, with 9 bases that match TRBD2. This CDR3 has 19 amino acids. Germline V gene lookup returns CDR1 SGHTA and CDR2 FQGNSA. J lost 2 bases, V lost 7 bases, and 19 bases had no gene match. This chain's CDR3 is CASTLSGGAPAPLTDTQYF. CDR3 bases: TGTGCCAGCACCCTTAGCGGGGGAGCCCCAGCCCCTCTCACAGATACGCAGTATTTT.

Turning to this clonotype: A much larger clonotype is one base distant, so this may be a read error. The CDR3 reads CASSPVSGAGATQYF. For the CDR3, the DNA is TGTGCCAGCTCACCAGTCAGTGGTGCAGGAGCTACGCAGTATTTT. This chain connects TRBV18 to TRBJ2-3; D gene ambiguous. Germline V gene data show CDR1 as KGHSH and CDR2 as LQKENI. The CDR3 is 15 amino acids. Trimming stripped 2 bases from V and 8 bases from J, with 17 bases between.

A remark on this clonotype: Without the conserved terminal phenylalanine or tryptophan, this CDR3 likely stems from a read error. The chain employs TRBV12-3 or TRBV12-4 and TRBJ2-3, with D tentatively TRBD2 (5 bases). The CDR3 consists of 13 residues. V lost 4 bases to trimming and J lost 5 bases, with 10 bases between them. The CDR3 region is CASSSLAIDTQYL. The CDR3 DNA follows: TGTGCCAGCAGTTCTCTAGCTATAGATACGCAGTATTTA.

The table lists this clonotype with a few counts. The chain combines TRBV7-2 with TRBJ1-5; 8 nucleotides align to TRBD1. This CDR3 comprises 19 residues. The ends lost 5 bases at V and 2 bases at J; junction bases unmatched: 17. In germline, CDR1 is SGHTA, CDR2 FQGNSA. The CDR3 spells CASSPNPLQGARGNQPQHF. CDR3 coding DNA: TGTGCCAGCAGCCCAAACCCGCTTCAGGGGGCTCGAGGCAATCAGCCCCAGCATTTT.